This entry concerns a single T cell receptor (beta chain). The antigen is undetermined. Per germline, CDR1 MNHEY and CDR2 SVGEGT. V dropped 6 bases and J dropped 7 bases, with 19 bases sitting between them. The CDR3 totals 15 residues. This entry comes from a study of blood T cells in healthy people across ages. Investigators took roughly 9.5 milliliters of peripheral blood from every donor. Findings and limits, study-wide: Estimated diversity that came from one million T cells was considered an underestimate. The fall in TCR beta diversity per million T cells was roughly linear with age.

Then a second PCR, running roughly 7 to 11 cycles, was carried out with a sample-barcoded 5' primer and a J-beta primer mix. TCRdb reprocessed the 5' RACE reads with MiXCR, giving one entry per CDR3 protein. Of roughly 1,800,000 distinct CDR3 sequences in the sample, roughly 49% were seen once. Sequencing was carried out using blood. This TCR was recovered from a woman between 40 and 55 years old in good health. This chain joins TRBV6-2 or TRBV6-3 and TRBJ1-5, with D perhaps matching TRBD1 (6 bases). This CDR3 reads CASRTQGGSGQPQHF. The CDR3 nucleotides read TGTGCCAGCAGAACCCAAGGGGGAAGCGGCCAGCCCCAGCATTTT.